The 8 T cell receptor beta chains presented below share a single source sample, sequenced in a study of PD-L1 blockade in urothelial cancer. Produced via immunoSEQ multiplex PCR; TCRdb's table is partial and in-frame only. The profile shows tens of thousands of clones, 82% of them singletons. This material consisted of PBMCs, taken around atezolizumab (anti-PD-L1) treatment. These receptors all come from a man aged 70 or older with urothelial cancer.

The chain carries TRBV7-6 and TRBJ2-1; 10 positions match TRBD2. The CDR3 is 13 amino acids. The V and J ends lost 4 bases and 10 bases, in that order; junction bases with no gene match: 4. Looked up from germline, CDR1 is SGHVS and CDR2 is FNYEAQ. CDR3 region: CASSSRLAGEQFF. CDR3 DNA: TGTGCCAGCAGCTCGCGACTAGCGGGCGAGCAGTTCTTC.

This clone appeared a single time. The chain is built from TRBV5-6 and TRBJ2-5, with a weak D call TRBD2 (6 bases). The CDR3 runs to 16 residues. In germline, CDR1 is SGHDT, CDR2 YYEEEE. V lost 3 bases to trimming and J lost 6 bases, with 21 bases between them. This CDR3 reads CASSSEGLRMGQTQYF. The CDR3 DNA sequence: TGTGCCAGCAGCTCGGAGGGACTTAGGATGGGTCAGACCCAGTACTTC.

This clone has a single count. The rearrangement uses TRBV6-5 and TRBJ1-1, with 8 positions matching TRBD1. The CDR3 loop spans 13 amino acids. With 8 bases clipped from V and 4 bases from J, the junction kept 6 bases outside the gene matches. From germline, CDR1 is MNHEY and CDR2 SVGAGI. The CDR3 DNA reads TGTGCCAGCGGGCCCACAGGGGGCACTGAAGCTTTCTTT. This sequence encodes CASGPTGGTEAFF.

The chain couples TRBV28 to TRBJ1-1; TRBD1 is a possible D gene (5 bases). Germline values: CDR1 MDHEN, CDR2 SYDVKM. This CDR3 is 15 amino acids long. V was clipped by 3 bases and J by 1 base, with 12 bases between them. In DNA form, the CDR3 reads TGTGCCAGCAGTTTCCCCCGCGGGACGAACACTGAAGCTTTCTTT. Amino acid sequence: CASSFPRGTNTEAFF.

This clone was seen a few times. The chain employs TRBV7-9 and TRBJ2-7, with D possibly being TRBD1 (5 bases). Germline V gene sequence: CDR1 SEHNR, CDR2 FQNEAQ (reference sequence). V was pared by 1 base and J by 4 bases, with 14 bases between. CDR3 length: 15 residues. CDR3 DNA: TGTGCCAGCAGCTTAGTATCTGGCAGGGTATACGAGCAGTACTTC. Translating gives CASSLVSGRVYEQYF. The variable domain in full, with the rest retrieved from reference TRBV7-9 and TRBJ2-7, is DTGVSQNPRHKITKRGQNVTFRCDPISEHNRLYWYRQTLGQGPEFLTYFQNEAQLEKSRLLSDRFSAERPKGSFSTLEIQRTEQGDSAMYLCASSLVSGRVYEQYFGPGTRLTVT.

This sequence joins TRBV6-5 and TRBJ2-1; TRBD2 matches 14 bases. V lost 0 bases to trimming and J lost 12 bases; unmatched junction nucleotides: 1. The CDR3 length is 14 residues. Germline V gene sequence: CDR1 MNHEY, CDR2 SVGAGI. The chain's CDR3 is CASSYSTSGGGQFF. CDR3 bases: TGTGCCAGCAGTTACTCGACTAGCGGGGGGGGGCAGTTCTTC.

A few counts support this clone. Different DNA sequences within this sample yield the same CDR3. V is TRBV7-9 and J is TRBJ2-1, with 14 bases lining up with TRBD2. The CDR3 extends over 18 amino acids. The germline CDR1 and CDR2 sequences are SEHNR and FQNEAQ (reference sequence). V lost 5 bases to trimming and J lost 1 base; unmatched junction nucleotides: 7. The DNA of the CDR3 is TGTGCCAGCAGCCTGGGGACTAGCGGGAGAAGGTCCTACAATGAGCAGTTCTTC. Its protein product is CASSLGTSGRRSYNEQFF.

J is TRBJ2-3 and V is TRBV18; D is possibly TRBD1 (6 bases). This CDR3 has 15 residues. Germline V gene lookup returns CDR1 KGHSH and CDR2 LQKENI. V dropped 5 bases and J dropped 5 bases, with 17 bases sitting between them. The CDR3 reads CASSATDRRIDTQYF. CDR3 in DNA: TGTGCCAGCTCAGCTACCGACAGGAGAATAGATACGCAGTATTTT.